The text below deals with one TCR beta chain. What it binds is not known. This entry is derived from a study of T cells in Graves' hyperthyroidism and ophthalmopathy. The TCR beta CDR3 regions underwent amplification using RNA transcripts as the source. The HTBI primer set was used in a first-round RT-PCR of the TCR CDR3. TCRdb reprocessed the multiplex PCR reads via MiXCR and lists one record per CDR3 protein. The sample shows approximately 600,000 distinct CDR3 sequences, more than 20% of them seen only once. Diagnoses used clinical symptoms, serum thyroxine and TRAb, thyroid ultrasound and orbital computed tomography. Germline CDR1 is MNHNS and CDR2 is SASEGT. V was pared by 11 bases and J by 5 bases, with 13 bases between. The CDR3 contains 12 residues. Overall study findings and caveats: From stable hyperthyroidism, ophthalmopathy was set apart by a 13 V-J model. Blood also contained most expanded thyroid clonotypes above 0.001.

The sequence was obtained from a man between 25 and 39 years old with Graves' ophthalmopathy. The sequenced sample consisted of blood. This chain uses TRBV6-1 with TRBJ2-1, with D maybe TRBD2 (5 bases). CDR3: CASRLFDNEQFF. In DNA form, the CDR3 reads TGTGCCTCGAGACTATTTGACAATGAGCAGTTCTTC.